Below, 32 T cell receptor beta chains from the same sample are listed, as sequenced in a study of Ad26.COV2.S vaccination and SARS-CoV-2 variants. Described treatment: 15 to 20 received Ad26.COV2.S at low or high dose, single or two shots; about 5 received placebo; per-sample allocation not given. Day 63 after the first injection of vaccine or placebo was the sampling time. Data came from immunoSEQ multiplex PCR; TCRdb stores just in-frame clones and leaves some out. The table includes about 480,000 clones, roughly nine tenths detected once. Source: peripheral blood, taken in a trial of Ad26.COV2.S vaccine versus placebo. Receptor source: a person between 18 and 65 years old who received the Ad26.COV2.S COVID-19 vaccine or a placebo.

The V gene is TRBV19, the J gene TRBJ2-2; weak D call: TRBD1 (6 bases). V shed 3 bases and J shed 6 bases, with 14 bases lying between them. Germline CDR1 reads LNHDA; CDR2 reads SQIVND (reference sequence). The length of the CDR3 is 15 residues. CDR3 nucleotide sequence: TGTGCCAGTAGTATGGCCGGACAGTATTCCGGGGAGCTGTTTTTT. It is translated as CASSMAGQYSGELFF.

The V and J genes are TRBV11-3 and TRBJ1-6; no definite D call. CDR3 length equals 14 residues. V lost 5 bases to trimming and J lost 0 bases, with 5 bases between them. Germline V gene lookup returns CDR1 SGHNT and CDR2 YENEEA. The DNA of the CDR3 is TGTGCCAGCAGCCCCAGCTCCTATAATTCACCCCTCCACTTT. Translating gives CASSPSSYNSPLHF.

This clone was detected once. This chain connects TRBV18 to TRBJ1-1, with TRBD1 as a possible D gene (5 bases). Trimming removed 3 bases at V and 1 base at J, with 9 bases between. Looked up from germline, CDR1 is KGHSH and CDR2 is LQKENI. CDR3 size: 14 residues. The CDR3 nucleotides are TGTGCCAGCTCACCGATCGGACAGAACACTGAAGCTTTCTTT. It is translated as CASSPIGQNTEAFF.

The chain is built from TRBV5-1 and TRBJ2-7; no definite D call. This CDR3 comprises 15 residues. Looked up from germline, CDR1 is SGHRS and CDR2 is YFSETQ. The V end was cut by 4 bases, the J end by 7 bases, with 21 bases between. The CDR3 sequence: CASSRTLERAGEQYF. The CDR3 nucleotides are TGCGCCAGCAGCCGAACTCTTGAAAGGGCCGGGGAGCAGTACTTC.

CDR3 DNA: TGTGCCAGCCCGGATCCAGCAGGGGAGACCCAGTACTTC. It encodes CASPDPAGETQYF. This rearrangement joins TRBV28 to TRBJ2-5; D perhaps matches TRBD1 (5 bases). Germline V gene lookup returns CDR1 MDHEN and CDR2 SYDVKM. Trimming pared 8 bases from V and 5 bases from J, leaving 15 bases between. CDR3 size: 13 residues.

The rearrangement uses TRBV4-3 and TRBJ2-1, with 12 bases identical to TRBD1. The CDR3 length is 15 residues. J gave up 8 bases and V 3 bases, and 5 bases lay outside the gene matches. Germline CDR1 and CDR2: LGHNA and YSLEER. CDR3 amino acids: CASSQRGQGAYEQFF. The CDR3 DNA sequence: TGCGCCAGCAGCCAGAGGGGACAGGGGGCTTATGAGCAGTTCTTC.

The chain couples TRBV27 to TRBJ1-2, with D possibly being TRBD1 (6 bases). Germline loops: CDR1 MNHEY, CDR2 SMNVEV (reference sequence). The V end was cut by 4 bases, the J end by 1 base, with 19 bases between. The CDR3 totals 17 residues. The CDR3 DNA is TGTGCCAGCAGTTCTCAAAGACAGGTTGGGGTTAACTATGGCTACACCTTC. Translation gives CASSSQRQVGVNYGYTF.

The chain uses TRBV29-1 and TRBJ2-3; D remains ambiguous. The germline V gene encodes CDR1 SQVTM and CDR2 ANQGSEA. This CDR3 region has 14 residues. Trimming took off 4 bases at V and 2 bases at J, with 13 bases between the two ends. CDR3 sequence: CSVVGPGATDTQYF. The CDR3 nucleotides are TGCAGCGTTGTTGGCCCGGGCGCCACAGATACGCAGTATTTT.

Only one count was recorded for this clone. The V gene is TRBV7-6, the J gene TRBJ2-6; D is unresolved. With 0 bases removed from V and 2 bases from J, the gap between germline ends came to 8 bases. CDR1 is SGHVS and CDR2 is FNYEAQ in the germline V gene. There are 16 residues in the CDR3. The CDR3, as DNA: TGTGCCAGCAGCTTAGCTGGTGGGCCTGGGGCCAACGTCCTGACTTTC. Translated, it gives CASSLAGGPGANVLTF. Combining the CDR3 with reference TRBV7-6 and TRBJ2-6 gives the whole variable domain GAGVSQSPRYKVTKRGQDVALRCDPISGHVSLYWYRQALGQGPEFLTYFNYEAQQDKSGLPNDRFSAERPEGSISTLTIQRTEQRDSAMYRCASSLAGGPGANVLTFGAGSRLTVL.

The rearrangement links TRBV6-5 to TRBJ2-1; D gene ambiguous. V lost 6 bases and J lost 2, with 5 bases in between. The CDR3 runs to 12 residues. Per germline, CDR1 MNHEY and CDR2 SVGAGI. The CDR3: CASRKAYNEQFF. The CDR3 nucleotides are TGTGCCAGCAGAAAGGCCTACAATGAGCAGTTCTTC.

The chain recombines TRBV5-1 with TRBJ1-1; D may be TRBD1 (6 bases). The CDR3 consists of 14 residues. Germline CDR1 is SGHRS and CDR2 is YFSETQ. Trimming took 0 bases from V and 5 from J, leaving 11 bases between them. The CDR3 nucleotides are TGCGCCAGCAGCTTGGATCAGGGGTGGACTGAAGCTTTCTTT. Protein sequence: CASSLDQGWTEAFF.

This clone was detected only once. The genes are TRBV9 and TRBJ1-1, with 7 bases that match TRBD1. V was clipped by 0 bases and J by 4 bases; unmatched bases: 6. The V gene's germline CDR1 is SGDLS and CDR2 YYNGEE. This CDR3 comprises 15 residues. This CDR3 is CASSVGIGGSTEAFF. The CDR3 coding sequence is TGTGCCAGCAGCGTAGGTATAGGGGGCAGCACTGAAGCTTTCTTT.

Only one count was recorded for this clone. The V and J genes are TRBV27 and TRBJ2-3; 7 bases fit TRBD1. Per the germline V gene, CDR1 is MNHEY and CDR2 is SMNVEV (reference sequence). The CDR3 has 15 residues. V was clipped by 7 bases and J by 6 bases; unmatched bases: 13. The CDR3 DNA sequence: TGTGCCAGCACCCGACAGGGCATTTTTAAGGATACGCAGTATTTT. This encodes CASTRQGIFKDTQYF.

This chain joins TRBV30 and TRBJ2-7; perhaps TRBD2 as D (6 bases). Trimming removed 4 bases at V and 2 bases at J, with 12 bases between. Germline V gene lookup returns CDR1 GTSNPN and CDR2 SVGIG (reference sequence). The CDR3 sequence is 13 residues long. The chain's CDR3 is CAWNGGMAYEQYF. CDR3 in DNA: TGTGCCTGGAACGGCGGGATGGCCTACGAGCAGTACTTC.

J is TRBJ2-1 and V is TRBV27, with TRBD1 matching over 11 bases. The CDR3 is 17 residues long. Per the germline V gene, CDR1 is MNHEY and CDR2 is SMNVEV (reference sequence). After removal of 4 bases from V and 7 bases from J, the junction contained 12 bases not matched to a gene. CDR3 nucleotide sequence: TGTGCCAGCAGTTCGATACTCCGGGACAGGGGGTTTAATGAGCAGTTCTTC. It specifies CASSSILRDRGFNEQFF.

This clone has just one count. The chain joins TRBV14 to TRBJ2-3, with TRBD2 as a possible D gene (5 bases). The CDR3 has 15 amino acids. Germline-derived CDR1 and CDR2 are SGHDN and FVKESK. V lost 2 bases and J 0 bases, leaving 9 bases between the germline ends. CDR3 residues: CASSQPAVSTDTQYF. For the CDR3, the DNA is TGTGCCAGCAGCCAACCAGCGGTCAGCACAGATACGCAGTATTTT.

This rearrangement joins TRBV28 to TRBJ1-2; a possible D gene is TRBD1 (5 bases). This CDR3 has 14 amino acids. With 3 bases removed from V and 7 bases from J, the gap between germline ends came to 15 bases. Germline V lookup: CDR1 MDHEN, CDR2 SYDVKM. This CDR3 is CASSFGARVGGYTF. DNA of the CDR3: TGTGCCAGCAGTTTTGGGGCCCGGGTGGGTGGCTACACCTTC.

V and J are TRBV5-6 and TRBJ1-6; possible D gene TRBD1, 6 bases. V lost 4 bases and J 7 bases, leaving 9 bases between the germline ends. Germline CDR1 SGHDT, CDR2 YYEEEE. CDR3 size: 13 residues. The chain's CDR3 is CASSQGRNSPLHF. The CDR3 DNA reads TGTGCCAGCAGCCAGGGGAGGAATTCACCCCTCCACTTT. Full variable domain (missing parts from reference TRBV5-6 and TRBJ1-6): DAGVTQSPTHLIKTRGQQVTLRCSPKSGHDTVSWYQQALGQGPQFIFQYYEEEERQRGNFPDRFSGHQFPNYSSELNVNALLLGDSALYLCASSQGRNSPLHFGNGTRLTVT.

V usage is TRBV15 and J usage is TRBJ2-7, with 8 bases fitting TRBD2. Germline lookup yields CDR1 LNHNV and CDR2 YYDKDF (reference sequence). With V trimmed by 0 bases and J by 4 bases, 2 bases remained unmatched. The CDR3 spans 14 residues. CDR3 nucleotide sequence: TGTGCCACCAGCAGAGATCGGGAGGGGTACGAGCAGTACTTC. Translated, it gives CATSRDREGYEQYF.

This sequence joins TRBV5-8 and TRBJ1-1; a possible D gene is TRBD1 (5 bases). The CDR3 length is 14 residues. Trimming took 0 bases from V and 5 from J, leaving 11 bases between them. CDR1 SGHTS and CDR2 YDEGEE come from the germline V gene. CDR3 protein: CASSLVGLGTEAFF. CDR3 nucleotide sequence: TGTGCCAGCAGCTTGGTGGGGCTGGGGACTGAAGCTTTCTTT.

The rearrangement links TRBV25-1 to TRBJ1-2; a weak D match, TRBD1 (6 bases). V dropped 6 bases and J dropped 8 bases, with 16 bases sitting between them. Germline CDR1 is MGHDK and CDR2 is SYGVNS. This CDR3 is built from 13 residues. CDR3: CASSDRNMGGYTF. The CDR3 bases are TGTGCCAGCAGCGACAGGAATATGGGCGGCTACACCTTC.

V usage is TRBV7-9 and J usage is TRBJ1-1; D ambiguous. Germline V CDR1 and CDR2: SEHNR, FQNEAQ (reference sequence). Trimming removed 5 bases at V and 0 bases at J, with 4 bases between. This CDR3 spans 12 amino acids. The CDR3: CASSQMNTEAFF. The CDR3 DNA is TGTGCCAGCAGCCAGATGAACACTGAAGCTTTCTTT.

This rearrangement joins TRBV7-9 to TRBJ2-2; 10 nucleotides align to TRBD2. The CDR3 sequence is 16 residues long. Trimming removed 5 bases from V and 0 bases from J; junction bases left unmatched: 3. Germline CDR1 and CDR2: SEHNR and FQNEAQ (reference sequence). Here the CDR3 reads CASSNGLAANTGELFF. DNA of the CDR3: TGTGCCAGCAGCAACGGACTAGCGGCGAACACCGGGGAGCTGTTTTTT.

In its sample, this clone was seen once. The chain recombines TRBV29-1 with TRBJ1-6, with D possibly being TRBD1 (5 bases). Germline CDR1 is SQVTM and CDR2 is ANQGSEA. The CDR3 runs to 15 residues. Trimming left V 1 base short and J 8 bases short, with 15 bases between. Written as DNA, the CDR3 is TGCAGCGTTGAAGTCTGGGACTCGGCGCATTCACCCCTCCACTTT. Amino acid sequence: CSVEVWDSAHSPLHF.

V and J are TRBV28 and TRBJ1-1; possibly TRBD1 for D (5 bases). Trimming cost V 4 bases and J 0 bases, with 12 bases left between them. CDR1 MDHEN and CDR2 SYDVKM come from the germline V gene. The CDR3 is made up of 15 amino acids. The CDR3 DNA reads TGTGCCAGCAGTTCTCGCGGGACGGTGAACACTGAAGCTTTCTTT. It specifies CASSSRGTVNTEAFF.

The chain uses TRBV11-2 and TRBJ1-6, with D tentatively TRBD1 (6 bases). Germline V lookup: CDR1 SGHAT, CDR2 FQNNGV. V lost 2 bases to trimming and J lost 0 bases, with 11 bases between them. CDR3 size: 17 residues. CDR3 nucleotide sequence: TGTGCCAGCAGCTTACTTGGACAGAGCTCCTATAATTCACCCCTCCACTTT. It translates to CASSLLGQSSYNSPLHF.

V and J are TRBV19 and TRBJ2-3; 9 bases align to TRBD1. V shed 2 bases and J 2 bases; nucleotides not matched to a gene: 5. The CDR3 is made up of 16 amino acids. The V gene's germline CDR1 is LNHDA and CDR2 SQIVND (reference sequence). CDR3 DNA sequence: TGTGCCAGTAGTATAATGGGACAGGGAAACACAGATACGCAGTATTTT. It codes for CASSIMGQGNTDTQYF. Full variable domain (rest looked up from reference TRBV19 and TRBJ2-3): DGGITQSPKYLFRKEGQNVTLSCEQNLNHDAMYWYRQDPGQGLRLIYYSQIVNDFQKGDIAEGYSVSREKKESFPLTVTSAQKNPTAFYLCASSIMGQGNTDTQYFGPGTRLTVL.

CDR3 sequence reads: CASSVVLAGLGEQFF. The CDR3 coding sequence is TGTGCCAGCAGCGTAGTACTAGCGGGCTTGGGTGAGCAGTTCTTC. This sequence joins TRBV9 and TRBJ2-1, with 9 bases matching TRBD2. From germline, CDR1 is SGDLS and CDR2 YYNGEE. With V trimmed by 0 bases and J by 9 bases, 7 bases remained unmatched. The CDR3 loop spans 15 amino acids.

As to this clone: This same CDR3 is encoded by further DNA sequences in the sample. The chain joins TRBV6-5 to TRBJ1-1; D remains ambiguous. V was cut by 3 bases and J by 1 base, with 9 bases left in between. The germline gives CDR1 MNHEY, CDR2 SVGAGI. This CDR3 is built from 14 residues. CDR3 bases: TGTGCCAGCAGTTATAGGGCAGGGAACACTGAAGCTTTCTTT. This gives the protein CASSYRAGNTEAFF.

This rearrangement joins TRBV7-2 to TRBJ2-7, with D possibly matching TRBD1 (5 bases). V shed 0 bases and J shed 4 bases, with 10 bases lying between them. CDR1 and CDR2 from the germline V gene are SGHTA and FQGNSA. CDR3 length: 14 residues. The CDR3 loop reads CASSLASRVYEQYF. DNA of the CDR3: TGTGCCAGCAGCTTAGCGAGCAGGGTGTACGAGCAGTACTTC.

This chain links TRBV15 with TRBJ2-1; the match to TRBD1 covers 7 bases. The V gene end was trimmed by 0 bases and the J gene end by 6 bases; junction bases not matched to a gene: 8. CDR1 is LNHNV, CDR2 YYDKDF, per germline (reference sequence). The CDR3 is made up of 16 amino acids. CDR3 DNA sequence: TGTGCCACCAGCAGAGAAGGGGGCAGGTTGGCCAATGAGCAGTTCTTC. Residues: CATSREGGRLANEQFF. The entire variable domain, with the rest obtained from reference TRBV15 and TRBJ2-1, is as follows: DAMVIQNPRYQVTQFGKPVTLSCSQTLNHNVMYWYQQKSSQAPKLLFHYYDKDFNNEADTPDNFQSRRPNTSFCFLDIRSPGLGDTAMYLCATSREGGRLANEQFFGPGTRLTVL.

DNA of the CDR3: TGTGCCAGTAGACCCATAGCGGGCAGCTCCTACGAGCAGTACTTC. As protein: CASRPIAGSSYEQYF. The chain joins TRBV19 to TRBJ2-7; TRBD2 matches 7 bases. J lost 0 bases, V lost 6 bases, and 8 bases had no gene match. CDR1 and CDR2 (germline): LNHDA, SQIVND (reference sequence). This CDR3 is built from 15 residues.